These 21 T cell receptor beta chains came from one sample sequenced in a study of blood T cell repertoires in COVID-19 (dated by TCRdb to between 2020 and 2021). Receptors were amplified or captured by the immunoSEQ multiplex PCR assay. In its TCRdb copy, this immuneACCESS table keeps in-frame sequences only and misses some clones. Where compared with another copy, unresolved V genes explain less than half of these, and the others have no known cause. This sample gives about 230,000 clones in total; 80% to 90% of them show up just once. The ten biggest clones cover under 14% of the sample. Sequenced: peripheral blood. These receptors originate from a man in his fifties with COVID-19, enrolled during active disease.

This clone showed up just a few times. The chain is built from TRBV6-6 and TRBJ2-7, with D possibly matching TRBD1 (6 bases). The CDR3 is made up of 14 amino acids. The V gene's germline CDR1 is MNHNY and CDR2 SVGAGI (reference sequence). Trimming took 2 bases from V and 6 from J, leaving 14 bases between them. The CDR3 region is CASSYGTLKSEQYF. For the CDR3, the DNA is TGTGCCAGCAGTTACGGGACACTGAAAAGCGAGCAGTACTTC.

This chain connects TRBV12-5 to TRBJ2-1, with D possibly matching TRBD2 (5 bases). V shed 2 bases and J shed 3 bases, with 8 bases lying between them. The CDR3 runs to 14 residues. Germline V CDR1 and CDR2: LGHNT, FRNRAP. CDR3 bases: TGTGCTAGTGGTTTGCTTACTAGCTACAATGAGCAGTTCTTC. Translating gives CASGLLTSYNEQFF.

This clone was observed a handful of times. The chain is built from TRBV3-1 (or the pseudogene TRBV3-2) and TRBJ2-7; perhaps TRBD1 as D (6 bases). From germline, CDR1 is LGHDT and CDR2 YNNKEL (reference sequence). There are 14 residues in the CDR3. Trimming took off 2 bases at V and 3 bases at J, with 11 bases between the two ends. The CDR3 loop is CASSQSGQSYEQYF. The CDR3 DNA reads TGTGCCAGCAGCCAATCCGGACAGAGCTACGAGCAGTACTTC.

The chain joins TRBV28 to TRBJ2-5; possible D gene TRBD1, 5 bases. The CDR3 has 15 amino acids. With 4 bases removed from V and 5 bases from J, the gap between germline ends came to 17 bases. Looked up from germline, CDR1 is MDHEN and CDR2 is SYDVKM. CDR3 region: CASSSSGAVRETQYF. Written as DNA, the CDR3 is TGTGCCAGCAGTTCTTCTGGGGCGGTCAGGGAGACCCAGTACTTC.

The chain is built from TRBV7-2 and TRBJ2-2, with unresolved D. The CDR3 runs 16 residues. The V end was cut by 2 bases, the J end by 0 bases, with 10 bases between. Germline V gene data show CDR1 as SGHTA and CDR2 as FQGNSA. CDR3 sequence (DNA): TGTGCCAGCAGCTTACACCCTCAGGCGAACACCGGGGAGCTGTTTTTT. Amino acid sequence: CASSLHPQANTGELFF.

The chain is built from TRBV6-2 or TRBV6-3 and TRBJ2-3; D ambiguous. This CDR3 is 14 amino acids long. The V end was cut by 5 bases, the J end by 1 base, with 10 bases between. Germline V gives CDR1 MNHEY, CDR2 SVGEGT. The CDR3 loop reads CASSNQYGTDTQYF. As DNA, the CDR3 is TGTGCCAGCAGTAACCAGTATGGCACAGATACGCAGTATTTT.

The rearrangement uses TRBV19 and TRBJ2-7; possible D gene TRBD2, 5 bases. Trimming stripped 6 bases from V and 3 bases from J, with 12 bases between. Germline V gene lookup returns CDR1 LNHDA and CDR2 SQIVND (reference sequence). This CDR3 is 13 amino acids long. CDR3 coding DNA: TGTGCCAGTAGCCTAACAACTAGCTACGAGCAGTACTTC. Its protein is CASSLTTSYEQYF. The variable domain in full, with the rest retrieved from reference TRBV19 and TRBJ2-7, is DGGITQSPKYLFRKEGQNVTLSCEQNLNHDAMYWYRQDPGQGLRLIYYSQIVNDFQKGDIAEGYSVSREKKESFPLTVTSAQKNPTAFYLCASSLTTSYEQYFGPGTRLTVT.

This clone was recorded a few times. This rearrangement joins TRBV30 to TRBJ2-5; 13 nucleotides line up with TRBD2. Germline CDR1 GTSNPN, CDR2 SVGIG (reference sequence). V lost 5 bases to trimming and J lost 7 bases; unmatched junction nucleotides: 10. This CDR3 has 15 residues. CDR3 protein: CAWGLAGASGGTQYF. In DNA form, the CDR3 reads TGTGCCTGGGGACTAGCGGGGGCGAGTGGTGGGACCCAGTACTTC.

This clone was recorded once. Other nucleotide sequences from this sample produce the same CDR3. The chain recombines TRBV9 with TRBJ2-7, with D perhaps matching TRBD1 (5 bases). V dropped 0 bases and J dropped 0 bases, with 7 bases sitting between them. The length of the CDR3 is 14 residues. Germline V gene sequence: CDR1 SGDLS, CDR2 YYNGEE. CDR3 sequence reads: CASSVGGPSYEQYF. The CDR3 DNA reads TGTGCCAGCAGCGTAGGGGGCCCCTCCTACGAGCAGTACTTC.

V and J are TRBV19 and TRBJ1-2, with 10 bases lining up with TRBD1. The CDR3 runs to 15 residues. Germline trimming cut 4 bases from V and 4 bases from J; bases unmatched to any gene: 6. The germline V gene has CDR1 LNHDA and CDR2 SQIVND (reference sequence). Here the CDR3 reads CASSTGQGVPYGYTF. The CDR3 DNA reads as TGTGCCAGTAGTACCGGACAGGGGGTACCCTATGGCTACACCTTC.

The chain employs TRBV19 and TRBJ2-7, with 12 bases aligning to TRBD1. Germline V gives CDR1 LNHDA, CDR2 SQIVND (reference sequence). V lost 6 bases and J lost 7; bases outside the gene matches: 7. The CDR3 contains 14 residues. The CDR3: CASRAGQGAGEQYF. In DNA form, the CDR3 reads TGTGCCAGTAGAGCGGGACAGGGGGCGGGAGAGCAGTACTTC.

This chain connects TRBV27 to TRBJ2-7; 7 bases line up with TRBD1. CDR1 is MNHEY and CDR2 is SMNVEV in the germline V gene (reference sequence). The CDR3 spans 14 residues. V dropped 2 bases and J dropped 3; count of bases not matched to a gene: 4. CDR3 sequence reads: CASSLLTGDYEQYF. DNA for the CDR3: TGTGCCAGCAGTTTACTTACAGGGGACTACGAGCAGTACTTC.

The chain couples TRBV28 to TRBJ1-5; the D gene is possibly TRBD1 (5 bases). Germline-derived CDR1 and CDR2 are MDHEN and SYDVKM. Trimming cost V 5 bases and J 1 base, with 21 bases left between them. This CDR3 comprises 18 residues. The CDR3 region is CASSPLSYVTESNQPQHF. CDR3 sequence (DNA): TGTGCCAGCAGTCCCCTATCTTACGTGACAGAAAGCAATCAGCCCCAGCATTTT.

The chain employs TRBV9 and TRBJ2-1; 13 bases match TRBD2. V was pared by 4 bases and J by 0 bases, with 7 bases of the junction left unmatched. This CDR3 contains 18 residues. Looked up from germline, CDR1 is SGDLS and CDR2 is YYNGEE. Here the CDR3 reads CASSTSGLAGPSYNEQFF. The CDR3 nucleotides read TGTGCCAGCAGCACATCGGGACTAGCGGGACCCTCCTACAATGAGCAGTTCTTC.

The CDR3 DNA reads as TGTGCCAGCAGGACAGGGGCTACCTACGAGCAGTACTTC. This gives the protein CASRTGATYEQYF. The rearrangement joins TRBV25-1 to TRBJ2-7; 8 positions match TRBD1. CDR1 and CDR2 (germline): MGHDK, SYGVNS. The CDR3 spans 13 residues. J was trimmed by 2 bases and V by 6 bases; bases with no gene match: 3.

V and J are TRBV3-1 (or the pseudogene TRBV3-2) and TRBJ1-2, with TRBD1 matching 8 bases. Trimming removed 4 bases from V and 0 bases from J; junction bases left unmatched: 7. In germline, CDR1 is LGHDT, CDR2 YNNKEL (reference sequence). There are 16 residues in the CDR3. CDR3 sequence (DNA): TGTGCCAGCAGCCGGACAGGGCACCGGGCTAACTATGGCTACACCTTC. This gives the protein CASSRTGHRANYGYTF.

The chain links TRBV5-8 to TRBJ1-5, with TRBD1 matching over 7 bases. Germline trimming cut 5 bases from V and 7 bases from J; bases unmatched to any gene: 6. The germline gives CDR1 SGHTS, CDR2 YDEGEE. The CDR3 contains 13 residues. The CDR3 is CASRQQGTQPQHF. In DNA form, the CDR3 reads TGTGCCAGCAGACAACAGGGGACCCAGCCCCAGCATTTT.

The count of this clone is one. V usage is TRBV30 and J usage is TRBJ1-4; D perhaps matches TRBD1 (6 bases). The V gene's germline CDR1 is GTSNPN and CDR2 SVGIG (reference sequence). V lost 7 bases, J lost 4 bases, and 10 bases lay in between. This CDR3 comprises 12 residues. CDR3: CASKGDNEKLFF. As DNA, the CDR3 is TGTGCCTCCAAGGGGGATAATGAAAAACTGTTTTTT.

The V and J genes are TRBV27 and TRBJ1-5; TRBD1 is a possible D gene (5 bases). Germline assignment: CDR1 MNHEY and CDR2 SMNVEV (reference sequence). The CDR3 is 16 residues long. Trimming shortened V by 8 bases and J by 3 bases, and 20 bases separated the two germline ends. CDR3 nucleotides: TGTGCCAGCCGGTTGGGGCAGGGAAGGAACAATCAGCCCCAGCATTTT. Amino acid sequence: CASRLGQGRNNQPQHF.

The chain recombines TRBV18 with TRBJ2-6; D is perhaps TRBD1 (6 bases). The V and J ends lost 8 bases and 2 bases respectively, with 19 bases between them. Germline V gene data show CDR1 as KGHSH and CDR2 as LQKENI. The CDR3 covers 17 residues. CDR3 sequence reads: CASALTGRLAGANVLTF. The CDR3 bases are TGTGCCAGCGCCCTCACAGGGAGACTCGCTGGGGCCAACGTCCTGACTTTC.

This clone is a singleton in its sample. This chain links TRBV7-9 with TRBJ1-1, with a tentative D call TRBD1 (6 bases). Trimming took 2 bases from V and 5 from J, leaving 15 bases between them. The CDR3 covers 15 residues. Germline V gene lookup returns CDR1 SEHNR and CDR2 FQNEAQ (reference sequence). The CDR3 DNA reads TGTGCCAGCAGCTTATCTGGGGGCTCGAAAACTGAAGCTTTCTTT. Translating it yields CASSLSGGSKTEAFF. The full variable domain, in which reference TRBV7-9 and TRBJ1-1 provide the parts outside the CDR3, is DTGVSQNPRHKITKRGQNVTFRCDPISEHNRLYWYRQTLGQGPEFLTYFQNEAQLEKSRLLSDRFSAERPKGSFSTLEIQRTEQGDSAMYLCASSLSGGSKTEAFFGQGTRLTVV.